One and the same sample provided the 3 T cell receptor beta chains below, sequenced in a study of OX40 agonist ivuxolimab in advanced cancers. Produced via immunoSEQ multiplex PCR; TCRdb's table is partial and in-frame only. The profile covers about 15,000 clones, with approximately 93% appearing a single time and roughly 23% taken by the ten largest. The specimen comprised CD4+ or CD8+ T cells sorted from blood, sampled in a trial of the OX40 agonist ivuxolimab. Receptors were obtained from an adult with an advanced solid tumor such as melanoma, head and neck, liver or kidney cancer.

The chain links TRBV2 to TRBJ2-1; D not certain. There are 16 residues in the CDR3. Germline lookup yields CDR1 SNHLY and CDR2 FYNNEI. Trimming left V 2 bases short and J 4 bases short, with 15 bases between. The chain's CDR3 is CASSESRAQAYNEQFF. The CDR3 DNA sequence: TGTGCCAGCAGTGAATCAAGGGCCCAAGCGTACAATGAGCAGTTCTTC.

J is TRBJ2-7 and V is TRBV13; a weak D match, TRBD1 (5 bases). This CDR3 is built from 15 residues. The V gene lost 5 bases and the J gene lost 3 bases, with 17 bases spanning the gap. CDR1 and CDR2 from the germline V gene are PRHDT and FYEKMQ (reference sequence). The CDR3 protein is CASSPPARQSYEQYF. DNA of the CDR3: TGTGCCAGCAGCCCGCCAGCCCGACAGAGCTACGAGCAGTACTTC.

The chain joins TRBV7-9 to TRBJ2-1; perhaps TRBD1 as D (5 bases). The V and J ends lost 5 bases and 5 bases respectively, with 13 bases between them. CDR3 size: 14 residues. The germline V gene has CDR1 SEHNR and CDR2 FQNEAQ (reference sequence). CDR3 DNA sequence: TGTGCCAGCAGCCGTGGACAACTAAACAATGAGCAGTTCTTC. This gives the protein CASSRGQLNNEQFF.